One sample yielded the 9 T cell receptor beta chains listed below, sequenced in a study of graft-versus-host responses after intestinal transplantation. These receptors have no known antigen. TCRdb keeps only in-frame clones here, not all; method: immunoSEQ multiplex PCR. There are roughly 110,000 clones in the sample; approximately 90% occur only once, and about 0.7% lies in the top ten. This specimen consisted of unstimulated CD4+ T cells sorted from spleen or lymph node cells, obtained before transplant. These receptors all come from a human donor who was the organ donor for an intestinal transplant.

This chain joins TRBV28 and TRBJ2-5; D not certain. TRBJ2-7 matches the DNA end more closely, so the J call is doubtful. Per the germline V gene, CDR1 is MDHEN and CDR2 is SYDVKM. The CDR3 totals 12 residues. The CDR3 reads CASSPDSYEQYF. The CDR3, as DNA: TGTGCCAGCAGTCCTGACTCCTACGAGCAGTACTTC.

The chain links TRBV19 to TRBJ2-1, with 7 bases fitting TRBD2. Germline V lookup: CDR1 LNHDA, CDR2 SQIVND (reference sequence). V shed 4 bases and J 6 bases; nucleotides not matched to a gene: 0. This CDR3 is 12 amino acids long. In DNA, the CDR3 is TGTGCCAGTAGTAGGACTAGCAATGAGCAGTTCTTC. Encoded protein: CASSRTSNEQFF.

The chain employs TRBV7-3 and TRBJ1-2; 10 nucleotides line up with TRBD1. Germline CDR1 and CDR2: SGHTA and FQGTGA. The CDR3 extends over 14 amino acids. V shed 5 bases and J 4 bases; nucleotides not matched to a gene: 4. The CDR3 loop is CASSRQGAGYGYTF. DNA of the CDR3: TGTGCCAGCAGCCGACAGGGGGCAGGCTATGGCTACACCTTC.

This clone was observed once. This rearrangement joins TRBV6-5 to TRBJ2-5; 11 bases agree with TRBD2. The ends lost 6 bases at V and 5 bases at J; junction bases unmatched: 8. The CDR3 contains 15 residues. Germline CDR1 reads MNHEY; CDR2 reads SVGAGI. Here the CDR3 reads CASRLAGAPRETQYF. CDR3 DNA: TGTGCCAGCAGACTAGCGGGGGCACCAAGGGAGACCCAGTACTTC.

The chain recombines TRBV7-2 with TRBJ1-3; no clear D gene. CDR3 length equals 15 residues. Trimming took off 1 base at V and 0 bases at J, with 7 bases between the two ends. Per germline, CDR1 SGHTA and CDR2 FQGNSA. The CDR3 spells CASSLVSTSGNTIYF. In DNA form, the CDR3 reads TGTGCCAGCAGCTTAGTGTCCACCTCTGGAAACACCATATATTTT.

The chain carries TRBV2 and TRBJ1-2; D possibly corresponds to TRBD1 (6 bases). CDR3 size: 13 residues. The germline V and J ends were trimmed by 3 bases and 4 bases, with 9 bases remaining between them. Germline CDR1 is SNHLY and CDR2 is FYNNEI. This chain's CDR3 is CASSDGGVYGYTF. CDR3 DNA: TGTGCCAGCAGTGACGGGGGCGTCTATGGCTACACCTTC.

The chain uses TRBV6-5 and TRBJ2-7; D gene unclear. V lost 5 bases, J lost 0 bases, and 11 bases lay in between. This CDR3 has 14 residues. From germline, CDR1 is MNHEY and CDR2 SVGAGI. CDR3 in amino acids: CASSDYTLSYEQYF. The CDR3 bases are TGTGCCAGCAGTGATTACACTCTCTCCTACGAGCAGTACTTC.

This chain's CDR3 is CASRGGENQPQHF. Written as DNA, the CDR3 is TGTGCCAGCAGAGGGGGGGAAAATCAGCCCCAGCATTTT. The gene calls are TRBV5-8 and TRBJ1-5; D is possibly TRBD1 (6 bases). Trimming removed 5 bases from V and 4 bases from J, with 10 bases in between. The germline V gene has CDR1 SGHTS and CDR2 YDEGEE. The CDR3 totals 13 residues.

This chain links TRBV7-3 with TRBJ2-1, with D perhaps TRBD2 (6 bases). Germline loops: CDR1 SGHTA, CDR2 FQGTGA. Trimming took 0 bases from V and 10 from J, leaving 16 bases between them. This CDR3 region has 15 residues. The CDR3 loop is CASSLTGGAPQEQFF. CDR3 sequence (DNA): TGTGCCAGCAGCTTAACAGGAGGGGCGCCGCAGGAGCAGTTCTTC.